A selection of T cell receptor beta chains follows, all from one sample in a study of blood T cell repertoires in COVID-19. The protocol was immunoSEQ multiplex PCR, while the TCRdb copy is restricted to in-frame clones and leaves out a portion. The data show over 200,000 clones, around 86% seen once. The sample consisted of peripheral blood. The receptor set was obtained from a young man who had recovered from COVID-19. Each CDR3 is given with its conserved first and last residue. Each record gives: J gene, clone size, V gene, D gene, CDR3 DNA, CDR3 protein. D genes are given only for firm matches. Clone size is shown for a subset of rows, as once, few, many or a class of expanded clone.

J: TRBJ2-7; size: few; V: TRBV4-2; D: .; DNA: TGTGCCAGCAGCCAGGGCTTAACTAGCTTCAAGCAGTACTTC; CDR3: CASSQGLTSFKQYF
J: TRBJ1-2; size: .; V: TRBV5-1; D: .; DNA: TGCGCCAGCAGCTTGGAGGCGGCAAGCTATGGCTACACCTTC; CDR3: CASSLEAASYGYTF
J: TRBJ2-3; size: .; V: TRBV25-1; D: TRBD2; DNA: TGTGCCAGCAGTGGGCATACCGGGACTAGCGGGGCAGATACGCAGTATTTT; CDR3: CASSGHTGTSGADTQYF
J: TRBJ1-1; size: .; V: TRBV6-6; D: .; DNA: TGTGCCAGCAGTTACCCGGGGGTTGGTACTGAAGCTTTCTTT; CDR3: CASSYPGVGTEAFF
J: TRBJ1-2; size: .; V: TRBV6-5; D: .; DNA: TGTGCCAGCGCATGGGCCAGGGGATATGGCTACACCTTC; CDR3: CASAWARGYGYTF
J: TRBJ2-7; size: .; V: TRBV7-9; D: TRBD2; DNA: TGTGCCAGCAGCTCTTCTAGCGGGAGCCGCTACGAGCAGTACTTC; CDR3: CASSSSSGSRYEQYF
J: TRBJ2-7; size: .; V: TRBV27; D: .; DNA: TGTGCCAGCAGATTACAGGGCGGAAAATACGAGCAGTACTTC; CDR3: CASRLQGGKYEQYF
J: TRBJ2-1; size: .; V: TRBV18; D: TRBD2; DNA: TGTGCCAGCCTCGGACTAGCGGGGAACAATGAGCAGTTCTTC; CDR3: CASLGLAGNNEQFF
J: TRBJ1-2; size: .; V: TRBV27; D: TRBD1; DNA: TGTGCCAGTGCTCCAGCGAGACAGGGCTATGGCTACACCTTC; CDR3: CASAPARQGYGYTF
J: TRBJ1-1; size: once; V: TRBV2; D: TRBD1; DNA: TGTGCCAGCAGCGGACAGGGAGTGAACACTGAAGCTTTCTTT; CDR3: CASSGQGVNTEAFF
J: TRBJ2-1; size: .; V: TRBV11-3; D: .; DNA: TGTGCCAGCAGTTCACAGGGCTACAATGAGCAGTTCTTC; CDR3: CASSSQGYNEQFF
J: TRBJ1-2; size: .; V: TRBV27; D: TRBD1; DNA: TGTGCCACCGCGGACAGGGTCTATGGCTACACCTTC; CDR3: CATADRVYGYTF
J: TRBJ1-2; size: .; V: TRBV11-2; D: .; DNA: TGTGCCAGCAGCTTCCAGGCCAGCGGCGGGTATGGCTACACCTTC; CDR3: CASSFQASGGYGYTF
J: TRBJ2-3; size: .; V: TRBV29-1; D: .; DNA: TGCAGCGTTGAAGTAACTTCAGATACGCAGTATTTT; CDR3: CSVEVTSDTQYF
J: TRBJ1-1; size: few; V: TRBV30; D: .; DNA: TGTGCCTGGAGTGGGGCCGGGACTGGGGCCAACACTGAAGCTTTCTTT; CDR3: CAWSGAGTGANTEAFF
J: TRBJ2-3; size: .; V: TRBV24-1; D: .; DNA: TGTGCCACCAGTGATCCCCGACAGCTACTCACAGATACGCAGTATTTT; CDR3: CATSDPRQLLTDTQYF
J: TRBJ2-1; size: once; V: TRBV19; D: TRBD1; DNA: TGTGCCAGTAGCCGGGACCGGGACAGGGGCTCCTACAATGAGCAGTTCTTC; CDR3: CASSRDRDRGSYNEQFF
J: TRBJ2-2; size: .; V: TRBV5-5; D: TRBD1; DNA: TGTGCCAGCAGCCGGACAGGGGTCGGACCCGGGGAGCTGTTTTTT; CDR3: CASSRTGVGPGELFF
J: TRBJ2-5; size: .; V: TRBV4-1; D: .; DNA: TGCGCCAGCAGCCAAGATACGGGGCAGGGGGGTCACGAGACCCAGTACTTC; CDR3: CASSQDTGQGGHETQYF
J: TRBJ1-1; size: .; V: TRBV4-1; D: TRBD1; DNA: TGCGCCAGCAGCCAGCAGGGACAGGGTATTGAAGCTTTCTTT; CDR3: CASSQQGQGIEAFF
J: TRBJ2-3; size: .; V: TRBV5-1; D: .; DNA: TGCGCCAGCTCTACTAGCACAGATACGCAGTATTTT; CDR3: CASSTSTDTQYF
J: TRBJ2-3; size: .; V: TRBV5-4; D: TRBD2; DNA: TGTGCCAGCAGCTTGGCGGGGGGACTAGCCCTCACAGATACGCAGTATTTT; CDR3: CASSLAGGLALTDTQYF
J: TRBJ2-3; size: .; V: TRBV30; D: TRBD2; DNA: TGTGCCTGGAGACTAGCGGGGGGGTGGAGTACGCAGTATTTT; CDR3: CAWRLAGGWSTQYF
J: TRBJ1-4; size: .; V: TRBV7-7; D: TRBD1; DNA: TGTGCCAGCAGCTCCGGACAGGGAGAAAAACTGTTTTTT; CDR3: CASSSGQGEKLFF
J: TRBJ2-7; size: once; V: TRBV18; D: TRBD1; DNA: TGTGCCAGCTCACCTGGGGACAGGGGGCCCTACGAGCAGTACTTC; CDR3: CASSPGDRGPYEQYF
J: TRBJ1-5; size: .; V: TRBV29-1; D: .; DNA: TGCAGCGTTGGAGGAGGAAGCAATCAGCCCCAGCATTTT; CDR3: CSVGGGSNQPQHF
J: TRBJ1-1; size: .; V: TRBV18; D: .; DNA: TGTGCCAGCTCACAGGAAAAGGGGCTTCCTGAAGCTTTCTTT; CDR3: CASSQEKGLPEAFF
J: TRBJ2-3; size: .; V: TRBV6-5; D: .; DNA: TGTGCCAGCGGGAGACTACGCGGAGATACGCAGTATTTT; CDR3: CASGRLRGDTQYF
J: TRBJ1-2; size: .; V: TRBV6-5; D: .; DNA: TGTGCCAGCACTAAACCCCCTCAGGGCCTCGAGGGCTACACCTTC; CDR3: CASTKPPQGLEGYTF
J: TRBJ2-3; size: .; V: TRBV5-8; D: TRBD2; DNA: TGTGCCAGCAGCTTGGGTAGCGGGGCCAGCACAGATACGCAGTATTTT; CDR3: CASSLGSGASTDTQYF
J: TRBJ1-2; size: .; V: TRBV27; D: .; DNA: TGTGCCAGCAAGGGGCAGGGGTCATGGAACTATGGCTACACCTTC; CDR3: CASKGQGSWNYGYTF